This T cell receptor (beta chain) emerged from a study of T cells in Graves' hyperthyroidism and ophthalmopathy. Overall study results and limits: Most thyroid-expanded clonotypes above 0.001 were also found in blood.

A remark on this clonotype: What it recognizes is unknown.

The CDR3 is 15 residues long. Looked up from germline, CDR1 is MNHNS and CDR2 is SASEGT. V was shortened by 6 bases and J by 0 bases, with 12 bases between the two germline ends. TCR beta CDR3 regions were amplified from RNA. Researchers ran a first-round RT-PCR on the TCR CDR3 using the HTBI primer set. TCRdb redid the calling of the multiplex PCR reads with MiXCR, one entry per CDR3 protein. The repertoire holds 350,000 or so distinct CDR3 sequences, 15% to 20% seen once, with approximately 54% in the top ten. Fresh peripheral blood, 8 to 10 ml, was the source of the PBMCs. The sequence came from a woman aged 45 to 65 with Graves' hyperthyroidism. The rearrangement links TRBV6-1 to TRBJ1-5; D is undetermined. Sequencing was performed on blood. The CDR3 protein is CASRERAYSNQPQHF. Written as DNA, the CDR3 is TGTGCCAGCAGAGAGAGGGCGTATAGCAATCAGCCCCAGCATTTT.